Following are 23 T cell receptor beta chains from one sample sequenced in a study of OX40 agonist ivuxolimab in advanced cancers. Using immunoSEQ multiplex PCR, the repertoire was profiled, and TCRdb retains in-frame clones only, with some absent. This sample has approximately 74,000 clones, with 75% to 95% found just once. The sequencing here drew on CD4+ or CD8+ T cells sorted from blood, taken in a trial of the OX40 agonist ivuxolimab. These receptors originate from an adult with an advanced solid tumor such as melanoma, head and neck, liver or kidney cancer.

The chain's CDR3 is CASGSVTSGSNEQFF. CDR3 nucleotides: TGTGCCAGCGGATCAGTCACTAGCGGGAGTAATGAGCAGTTCTTC. The chain combines TRBV6-5 with TRBJ2-1; 11 nucleotides line up with TRBD2. Trimming at V came to 8 bases and at J to 7 bases, leaving 10 bases not matched to a gene. This CDR3 is built from 15 residues. Germline lookup yields CDR1 MNHEY and CDR2 SVGAGI.

This sequence joins TRBV18 and TRBJ1-4, with D unclear. Trimming took off 2 bases at V and 0 bases at J, with 10 bases between the two ends. The CDR3 covers 16 residues. The germline V gene encodes CDR1 KGHSH and CDR2 LQKENI. The CDR3 nucleotides are TGTGCCAGCTCACCAGACCAACTTGCAACTAATGAAAAACTGTTTTTT. As protein: CASSPDQLATNEKLFF.

The V call is TRBV9, the J call TRBJ2-2; 9 nucleotides match TRBD2. V trimming: 4 bases; J trimming: 0 bases; junction bases outside the gene matches: 4. This CDR3 has 16 residues. CDR1 SGDLS and CDR2 YYNGEE come from the germline V gene. CDR3 residues: CASSNRLAANTGELFF. The CDR3, as DNA: TGTGCCAGCAGCAACCGACTAGCGGCGAACACCGGGGAGCTGTTTTTT.

V and J are TRBV14 and TRBJ2-7; D gene ambiguous. Looked up from germline, CDR1 is SGHDN and CDR2 is FVKESK. V was pared by 2 bases and J by 4 bases, with 3 bases between. The CDR3 runs to 11 residues. CDR3 bases: TGTGCCAGCAGCCAAACATACGAGCAGTACTTC. Translating it yields CASSQTYEQYF.

This chain links TRBV9 with TRBJ1-5; the D is unclear. CDR3 length: 13 residues. Germline V gene lookup returns CDR1 SGDLS and CDR2 YYNGEE. The V end lost 5 bases, the J end lost 11 bases, and 17 bases lay between the germline ends. CDR3 in DNA: TGTGCCAGCAGTATCCGGCCAGATGGGACCCAGCATTTT. Translating gives CASSIRPDGTQHF.

The chain links TRBV6-6 to TRBJ2-1; D might be TRBD1 (5 bases). V lost 5 bases, J lost 9 bases, and 8 bases lay in between. The V gene's germline CDR1 is MNHNY and CDR2 SVGAGI (reference sequence). This CDR3 is built from 11 residues. CDR3 region: CASSTGREQFF. The CDR3 DNA sequence: TGTGCCAGCAGTACAGGCCGTGAGCAGTTCTTC.

CDR3 in DNA: TGTGCCAGCAGCGCCCGGACTGGCTCCTACGAGCAGTACTTC. It translates to CASSARTGSYEQYF. The chain has TRBV7-2 and TRBJ2-7; tentative D call: TRBD2 (5 bases). CDR1 and CDR2 from the germline V gene are SGHTA and FQGNSA. The CDR3 loop spans 14 amino acids. V gave up 5 bases and J gave up 0 bases, with 11 bases separating them.

The chain links TRBV19 to TRBJ2-5; no clear D gene. Trimming took 3 bases from V and 4 from J, leaving 15 bases between them. CDR1 and CDR2 from the germline V gene are LNHDA and SQIVND (reference sequence). There are 15 residues in the CDR3. CDR3 DNA sequence: TGTGCCAGTAGTATTCTAGGCCCAGCCCCAGAGACCCAGTACTTC. Translation: CASSILGPAPETQYF.

This chain uses TRBV4-2 with TRBJ2-7; D is uncertain. The CDR3 covers 14 residues. Deletions cut 4 bases from V and 5 bases from J, with 15 bases between. CDR1 and CDR2 from the germline V gene are LGHNA and YNFKEQ. The CDR3 reads CASSPSSPGHEQYF. CDR3 sequence (DNA): TGTGCCAGCAGCCCATCCTCCCCCGGACACGAGCAGTACTTC.

The rearrangement uses TRBV28 and TRBJ2-1, with a possible D match to TRBD2 (5 bases). V was shortened by 2 bases and J by 5 bases, with 7 bases between the two germline ends. The CDR3 has 13 amino acids. Germline-derived CDR1 and CDR2 are MDHEN and SYDVKM. CDR3 bases: TGTGCCAGCAGTTTAGGGAGCCACAATGAGCAGTTCTTC. Translation: CASSLGSHNEQFF.

This rearrangement joins TRBV6-4 to TRBJ2-5; D might be TRBD2 (7 bases). This CDR3 contains 15 residues. Germline CDR1 and CDR2: MRHNA and SNTAGT. With 2 bases removed from V and 1 base from J, the gap between germline ends came to 11 bases. In DNA form, the CDR3 reads TGTGCCAGCAGTGACCACAGGGAGGGCCAAGAGACCCAGTACTTC. This translates into CASSDHREGQETQYF.

The sample holds one count of this clone. The V call is TRBV15, the J call TRBJ2-3; D is undetermined. Germline CDR1 reads LNHNV; CDR2 reads YYDKDF (reference sequence). This CDR3 has 16 residues. The ends were cut back, 1 base at V and 3 bases at J, with 14 bases in the middle. The DNA for the CDR3 is TGTGCCACCAGCAGAGGAAGGGTCTTCATAACAGATACGCAGTATTTT. This sequence encodes CATSRGRVFITDTQYF.

CDR3 residues: CASSPRGKGKGYGYTF. CDR3 DNA: TGTGCCAGCAGCCCACGAGGGAAGGGTAAGGGCTATGGCTACACCTTC. The chain recombines TRBV28 with TRBJ1-2, with D unclear. The length of the CDR3 is 16 residues. The V gene lost 6 bases and the J gene lost 4 bases, with 21 bases spanning the gap. Germline V gene sequence: CDR1 MDHEN, CDR2 SYDVKM.

The J gene is TRBJ2-3, the V gene TRBV6-1; 9 positions match TRBD1. J gave up 2 bases and V 6 bases, and 3 bases lay outside the gene matches. The germline V gene has CDR1 MNHNS and CDR2 SASEGT. The CDR3 spans 14 residues. The CDR3 bases are TGTGCCAGCAGACAGGGGGCTGACACAGATACGCAGTATTTT. Encoded protein: CASRQGADTDTQYF.

As for this clone: The germline gene is not matched at one end of the junction; a read error may be the cause. The DNA for the CDR3 is TGTGCCAGCAGCGTAACTAGCAGAACCTACAATGAGCAGTTCTTC. It translates to CASSVTSRTYNEQFF. This chain joins TRBV7-3 and TRBJ2-1, with D perhaps matching TRBD2 (6 bases). Looked up from germline, CDR1 is SGHTA and CDR2 is FQGTGA. The CDR3 has 15 residues.

The CDR3, as DNA: TGTGCCACCAGCAGAGATCGGCTAGCGGGAGTTAATGAGCAGTTCTTC. Translated, it gives CATSRDRLAGVNEQFF. The rearrangement links TRBV15 to TRBJ2-1, with 10 positions matching TRBD2. The J segment lost 7 bases and the V segment lost 0 bases, leaving 6 bases of the junction unmatched. The germline gives CDR1 LNHNV, CDR2 YYDKDF (reference sequence). The CDR3 loop spans 16 amino acids.

This rearrangement joins TRBV7-2 to TRBJ2-5, with 7 bases fitting TRBD2. Trimming took 2 bases from V and 5 from J; bases not matched to a gene: 8. Germline CDR1 reads SGHTA; CDR2 reads FQGNSA. The CDR3 is 15 residues long. Here the CDR3 DNA reads TGTGCCAGCAGCTTAACGGGAGGCGGAGGTGAGACCCAGTACTTC. Protein product: CASSLTGGGGETQYF.

A remark on this clone: Distinct nucleotide sequences in the sample also encode this CDR3. The CDR3 DNA follows: TGTGCCAGCAGCTTGGACAGGGACTATGGCTACACCTTC. The encoded protein is CASSLDRDYGYTF. This sequence joins TRBV11-2 and TRBJ1-2; 8 bases fit TRBD1. The CDR3 totals 13 residues. V shed 3 bases, J shed 3 bases, and the junction held 0 bases outside the gene matches. Germline CDR1 reads SGHAT; CDR2 reads FQNNGV.

For the CDR3, the DNA is TGTGCCTGGAGACAGGGGGGATCCTACGAGCAGTACTTC. Translated: CAWRQGGSYEQYF. The chain has TRBV30 and TRBJ2-7; 8 bases align to TRBD1. CDR1 GTSNPN and CDR2 SVGIG come from the germline V gene (reference sequence). V lost 3 bases to trimming and J lost 1 base; unmatched junction nucleotides: 2. This CDR3 spans 13 amino acids.

The count of this clone is one. V and J are TRBV6-5 and TRBJ2-7; TRBD2 is a possible D gene (6 bases). V was cut by 5 bases and J by 7 bases, with 12 bases left in between. In germline, CDR1 is MNHEY, CDR2 SVGAGI. The CDR3 is 12 residues long. The DNA of the CDR3 is TGTGCCAGCAGTCTGACGGGGAGGGAGCAGTACTTC. Its protein is CASSLTGREQYF.

The genes are TRBV7-2 and TRBJ1-2; 9 nucleotides match TRBD1. CDR3 length: 14 amino acids. Germline values: CDR1 SGHTA, CDR2 FQGNSA. With 5 bases clipped from V and 8 bases from J, the junction kept 9 bases outside the gene matches. CDR3 region: CASSPGTGKGGYTF. The CDR3 region has the DNA TGTGCCAGCAGCCCGGGGACAGGGAAAGGAGGCTACACCTTC.

The rearrangement joins TRBV19 to TRBJ1-1, with D uncertain. V was shortened by 5 bases and J by 1 base, with 14 bases between the two germline ends. The CDR3 spans 15 residues. CDR1 LNHDA and CDR2 SQIVND come from the germline V gene (reference sequence). CDR3 in amino acids: CASSAFDGPNTEAFF. The CDR3 DNA follows: TGTGCCAGTAGTGCCTTCGACGGCCCGAACACTGAAGCTTTCTTT.

This clone was observed once. The chain has TRBV11-2 and TRBJ2-5; 7 nucleotides match TRBD1. Germline values: CDR1 SGHAT, CDR2 FQNNGV. CDR3 length equals 14 residues. The V and J ends lost 6 bases and 5 bases, in that order; junction bases with no gene match: 9. The CDR3 nucleotides read TGTGCCAGCAGGTCCACAGGGGCCGGGGAGACCCAGTACTTC. Translated, it gives CASRSTGAGETQYF.